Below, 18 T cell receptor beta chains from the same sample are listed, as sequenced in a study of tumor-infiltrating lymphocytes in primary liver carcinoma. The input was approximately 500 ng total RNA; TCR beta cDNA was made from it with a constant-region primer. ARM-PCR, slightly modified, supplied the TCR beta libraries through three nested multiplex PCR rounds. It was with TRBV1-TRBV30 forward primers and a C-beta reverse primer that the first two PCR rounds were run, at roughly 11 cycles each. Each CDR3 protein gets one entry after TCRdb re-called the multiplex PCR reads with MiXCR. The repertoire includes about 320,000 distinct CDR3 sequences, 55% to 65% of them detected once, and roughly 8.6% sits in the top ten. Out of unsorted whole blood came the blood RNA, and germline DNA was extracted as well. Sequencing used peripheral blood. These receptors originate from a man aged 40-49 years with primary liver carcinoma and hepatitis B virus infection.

CDR3 coding DNA: TGTGCCAGTAGCGGCAAGGACGTCTATGGCTACACCTTC. Amino acid sequence: CASSGKDVYGYTF. V usage is TRBV11-2 and J usage is TRBJ1-2, with D uncertain. Trimming removed 9 bases at V and 4 bases at J, with 15 bases between. Per germline, CDR1 SGHAT and CDR2 FQNNGV. The CDR3 extends over 13 amino acids.

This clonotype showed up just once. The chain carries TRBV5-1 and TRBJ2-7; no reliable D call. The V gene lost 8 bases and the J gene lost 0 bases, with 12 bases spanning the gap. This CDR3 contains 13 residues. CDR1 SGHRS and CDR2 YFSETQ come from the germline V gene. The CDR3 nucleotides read TGCGCCAGTCGCAACAGTAGCTCCTACGAGCAGTACTTC. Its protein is CASRNSSSYEQYF.

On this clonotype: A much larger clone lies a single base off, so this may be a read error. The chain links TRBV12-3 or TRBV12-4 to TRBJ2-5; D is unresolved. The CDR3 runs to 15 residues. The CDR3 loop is CASSFGIGKQETQCF. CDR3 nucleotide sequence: TGTGCCAGCAGTTTTGGTATTGGGAAGCAAGAGACCCAGTGCTTC.

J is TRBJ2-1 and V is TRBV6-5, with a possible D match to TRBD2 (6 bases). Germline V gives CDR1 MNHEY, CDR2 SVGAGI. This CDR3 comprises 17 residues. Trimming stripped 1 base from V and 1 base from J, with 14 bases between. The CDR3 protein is CASSYFAGWASYNEQFF. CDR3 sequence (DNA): TGTGCCAGCAGTTACTTCGCGGGGTGGGCGTCCTACAATGAGCAGTTCTTC.

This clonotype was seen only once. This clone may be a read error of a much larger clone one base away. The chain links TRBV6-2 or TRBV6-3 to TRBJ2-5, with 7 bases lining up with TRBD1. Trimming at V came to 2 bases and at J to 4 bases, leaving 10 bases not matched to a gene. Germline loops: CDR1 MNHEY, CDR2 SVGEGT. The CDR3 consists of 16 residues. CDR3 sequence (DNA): TGTGCCAGCAGTTACGATCGACAGGGATTCAGAGAGACCCAGTACTTC. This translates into CASSYDRQGFRETQYF.

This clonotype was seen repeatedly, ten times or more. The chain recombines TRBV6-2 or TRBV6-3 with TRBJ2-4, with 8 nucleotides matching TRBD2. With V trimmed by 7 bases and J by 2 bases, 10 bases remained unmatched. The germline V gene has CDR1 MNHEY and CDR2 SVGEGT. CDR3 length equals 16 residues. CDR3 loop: CASTARGGRSKNIQYF. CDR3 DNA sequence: TGTGCCAGCACCGCCCGGGGGGGCCGGTCCAAAAACATTCAGTACTTC.

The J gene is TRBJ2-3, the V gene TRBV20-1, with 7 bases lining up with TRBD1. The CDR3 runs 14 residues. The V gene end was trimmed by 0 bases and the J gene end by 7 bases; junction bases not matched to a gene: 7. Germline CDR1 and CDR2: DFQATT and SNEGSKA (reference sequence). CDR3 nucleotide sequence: TGCAGTGCTAGAGATGGTTCAGGGGGAAATACGCAGTATTTT. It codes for CSARDGSGGNTQYF.

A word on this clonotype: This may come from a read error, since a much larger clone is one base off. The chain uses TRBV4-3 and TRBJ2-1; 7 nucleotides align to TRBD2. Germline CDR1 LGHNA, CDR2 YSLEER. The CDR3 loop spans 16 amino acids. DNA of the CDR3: TGCACCAGCAGCCAACTGAGAGCGGGACCCTACAATGAGCAGTTCTTC. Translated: CTSSQLRAGPYNEQFF.

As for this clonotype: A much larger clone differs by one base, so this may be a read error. The CDR3 DNA reads as TGTGCCAGAAGTTACTCCGCAGGGTATGGCTACACCTTC. Translated, it gives CARSYSAGYGYTF. The chain recombines TRBV6-2 or TRBV6-3 with TRBJ1-2; D may be TRBD1 (5 bases). Germline V lookup: CDR1 MNHEY, CDR2 SVGEGT. The CDR3 is 13 amino acids.

In nucleotides, the CDR3 is TGTGCCAGCAGCCCATGGACAGGAACCTACGAGCAGTACTTC. Protein: CASSPWTGTYEQYF. This chain links TRBV7-2 with TRBJ2-7, with TRBD1 identical over 7 bases. The CDR3 spans 14 residues. With 5 bases clipped from V and 2 bases from J, the junction kept 6 bases outside the gene matches. Per the germline V gene, CDR1 is SGHTA and CDR2 is FQGNSA.

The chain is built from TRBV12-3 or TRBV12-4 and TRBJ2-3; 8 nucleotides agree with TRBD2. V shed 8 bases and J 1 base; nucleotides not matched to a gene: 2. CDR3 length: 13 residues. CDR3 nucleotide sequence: TGTGCCAGCGACGGGGGGGGCACAGATACGCAGTATTTT. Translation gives CASDGGGTDTQYF.

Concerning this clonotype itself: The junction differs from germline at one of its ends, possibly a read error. CDR3 in amino acids: CASSLNSVFTRGCTF. The CDR3 DNA reads TGTGCCAGCAGCTTAAATTCAGTCTTTACTCGGGGCTGCACCTTC. The chain carries TRBV11-2 and TRBJ1-2; weak D call: TRBD1 (5 bases). This CDR3 contains 15 residues. Germline assignment: CDR1 SGHAT and CDR2 FQNNGV.

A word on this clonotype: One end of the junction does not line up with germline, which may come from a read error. The CDR3 coding sequence is TGCAGAGTTGTAGCGGGAGCAGATACCCAGTATTTT. Translation: CRVVAGADTQYF. The chain recombines TRBV29-1 with TRBJ2-3, with 9 bases fitting TRBD2. Germline-derived CDR1 and CDR2 are SQVTM and ANQGSEA. CDR3 size: 12 residues.

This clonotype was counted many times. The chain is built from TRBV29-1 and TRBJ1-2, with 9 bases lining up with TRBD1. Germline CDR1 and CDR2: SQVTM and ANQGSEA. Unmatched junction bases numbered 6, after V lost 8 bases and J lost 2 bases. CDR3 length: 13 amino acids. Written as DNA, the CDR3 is TGCAGCACCACCGGGACAGGGAACTATGGCTACACCTTC. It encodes CSTTGTGNYGYTF.

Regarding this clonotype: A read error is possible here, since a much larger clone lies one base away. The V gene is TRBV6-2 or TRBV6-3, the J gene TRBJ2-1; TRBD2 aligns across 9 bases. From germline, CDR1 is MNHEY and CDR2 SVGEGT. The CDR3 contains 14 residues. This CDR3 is CASSRSGSGGEQSF. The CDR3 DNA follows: TGTGCCAGCAGCCGTAGCGGGAGTGGTGGTGAGCAGTCCTTC.

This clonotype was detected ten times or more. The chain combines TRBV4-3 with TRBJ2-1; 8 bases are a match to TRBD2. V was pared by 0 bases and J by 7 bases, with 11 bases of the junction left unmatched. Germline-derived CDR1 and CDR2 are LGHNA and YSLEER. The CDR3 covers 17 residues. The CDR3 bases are TGCGCCAGCAGCCAAGATATACCGGGAGGGCCGGGGAATGAGCAGTTCTTC. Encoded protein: CASSQDIPGGPGNEQFF.

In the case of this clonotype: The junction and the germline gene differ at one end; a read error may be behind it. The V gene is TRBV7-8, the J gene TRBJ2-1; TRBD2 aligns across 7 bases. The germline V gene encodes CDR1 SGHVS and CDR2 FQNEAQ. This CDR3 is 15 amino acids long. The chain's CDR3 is CAGSFRDYPYNEQFF. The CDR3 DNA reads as TGTGCCGGCAGCTTCCGGGACTACCCCTACAATGAGCAGTTCTTC.

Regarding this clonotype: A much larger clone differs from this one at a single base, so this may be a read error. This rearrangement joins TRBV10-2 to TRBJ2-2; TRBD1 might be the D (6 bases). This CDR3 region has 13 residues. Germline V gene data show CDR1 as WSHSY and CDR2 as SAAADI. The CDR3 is CVSGADRQGALFF. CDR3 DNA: TGCGTCAGCGGTGCCGACAGGCAAGGGGCGCTGTTTTTT.